The entry that follows covers one T cell receptor beta chain sequence. This sample is drawn from a study of shared clonotypes between healthy human individuals. TCRdb's table, derived via immunoSEQ multiplex PCR, lists solely in-frame clones and lacks some. The sample has 2 million to 2.5 million clones, just over 90% seen once. The ends were cut back, 1 base at V and 0 bases at J, with 10 bases in the middle. The length of the CDR3 is 15 residues. Germline V gene data show CDR1 as SGHTA and CDR2 as FQGNSA. The authors divided CD4+ cells into CD45RA+ naive and CD45RA-negative memory subsets. The sequence was collected from a man aged 18-30 years in good health. Some clones in this sample may be carry-over from other donors' samples. V and J are TRBV7-2 and TRBJ2-7, with D possibly matching TRBD1 (5 bases). Sequenced material: naive CD4+ T cells from PBMCs. Subset meaning: CD45RA+ positively selected. The CDR3, as DNA: TGTGCCAGCAGCTTAGGCAGGGCCTACTCCTACGAGCAGTACTTC. Its translation is CASSLGRAYSYEQYF.